The present entry profiles one T cell receptor (beta chain) with its context. The sample originates from a study of blood T cell repertoires in COVID-19. Across the study: T cells, B-cell-depleted T cells, or PBMCs provided the cDNA or gDNA that served as material.

Germline V gene lookup returns CDR1 SGHVS and CDR2 FQNEAQ. The CDR3 sequence is 14 residues long. Trimming took 1 base from V and 6 from J, leaving 11 bases between them. Patients of the Seattle cohort, enrolled during active infection, were followed longitudinally. Per the authors' pipeline: Nucleated cell counts were estimated from reference gene primer amplification. Sequencing used immunoSEQ multiplex PCR; TCRdb keeps in-frame clones, though not all of them. V and J calls and clone size come straight from that table; D and trimming were deduced from the DNA. The sample has more than 200,000 clones, 70% to 90% seen once; the top ten hold roughly 6.3%.

This chain connects TRBV7-8 to TRBJ2-3; tentative D call: TRBD1 (6 bases). This TCR derives from a woman younger than 45 with COVID-19, enrolled during active disease. Specimen: peripheral blood. The CDR3 here is CASSLVQGMDTQYF. In DNA form, the CDR3 reads TGTGCCAGCAGCTTAGTACAGGGTATGGATACGCAGTATTTT.